Listed below are T cell receptor beta chains from one sample, sequenced in a study of T cell repertoires in cytomegalovirus infection. Their recognized antigens are unknown. Each CDR3 protein is one row after TCRdb ran MiXCR on the reads. The sample carries about 130,000 distinct CDR3 sequences, more than 20% recorded once. The specimen was PBMCs, sequenced either directly or after in vitro stimulation (not recorded which). All receptors derive from a human donor in good health (CMV status not recorded). Some clones in this sample may be carry-over from other donors' samples. Both conserved end residues are part of each CDR3. The D gene is left open where the match is weak. Size is omitted from some rows. Given values are once, few, many or a class for expanded clones.

>TRBJ1-5|.|few|TRBV19
TGTGCCAGTAGTATAGAGGCCAGCCGCAATCAGCCCCAGCATTTT
CASSIEASRNQPQHF
>TRBJ1-5|.|few|TRBV7-2
TGTGCCAGCAGCTTAGCATCGGGGCAGCCCCAGCATTTT
CASSLASGQPQHF
>TRBJ1-6|TRBD1|few|TRBV20-1
TGCAGTGCTAGAAAAACCGGGACAGGGTCGAGTAATTCACCCCTCCACTTT
CSARKTGTGSSNSPLHF
>TRBJ2-5|.|many|TRBV7-2
TGTGCCAGCAGCCCGGTAGCGAGTTCTGGGACCCAGTACTTC
CASSPVASSGTQYF
>TRBJ2-6|TRBD1|.|TRBV6-5
TGTGCCAGCAGCCCCTTCACAGGGGGGTCGTTTGGGGCCAACGTCCTGACTTTC
CASSPFTGGSFGANVLTF
>TRBJ2-1|.|few|TRBV11-2
TGTGCCAGCAGCTTTATTAAAGGGATCGGGAATGAGCAGTTCTTC
CASSFIKGIGNEQFF
>TRBJ2-1|.|.|TRBV4-3
TGCGCCAGCAGCCAAGACGCTATTGGGGGAGGCTACAATGAGCAGTTCTTC
CASSQDAIGGGYNEQFF
>TRBJ2-1|TRBD2|few|TRBV6-5
TGTGCCAGCAGTTTGGGACTAGCGGGTGAGCAGTTCTTC
CASSLGLAGEQFF
>TRBJ2-5|.|few|TRBV7-2
TGTGCCAGCAGCTTCTTCGCCGGGTCCGAAGAGACCCAGTACTTC
CASSFFAGSEETQYF
>TRBJ2-2|.|.|TRBV7-6
TGTGCCAGCATGTGGCAAACGAACACCGGGGAGCTGTTTTTT
CASMWQTNTGELFF
>TRBJ2-3|TRBD1|once|TRBV12-5
TGTGCTAGTGGTCTGACAGGGGGCGCGAGGACGCAGTATTTT
CASGLTGGARTQYF
>TRBJ1-5|TRBD1|.|TRBV12-3/TRBV12-4
TGTGCCAGCAGTCAGACAGGGGACAATCAGCCCCAGCATTTT
CASSQTGDNQPQHF
>TRBJ2-4|.|few|TRBV7-2
TGTGCCAGCAGCTTAGCCATAGCGGCCCTAGCCAAAAACATTCAGTACTTC
CASSLAIAALAKNIQYF
>TRBJ2-3|TRBD2|.|TRBV29-1
TGCAGCGTAACCGGGACTAGAGGGGCAGATACGCAGTATTTT
CSVTGTRGADTQYF
>TRBJ2-1|TRBD2|.|TRBV6-6
TGTGCCAGCAGGATACTAGCGGGGGCTTACAATGAGCAGTTCTTC
CASRILAGAYNEQFF
>TRBJ1-1|.|few|TRBV7-3
TGTGCCAGCAACAGCGGGGGCGGGGGGCATTCTGAAGCTTTCTTT
CASNSGGGGHSEAFF
>TRBJ1-2|.|.|TRBV29-1
TGCAGCGTTGGATGGGGGAACGGCTACACCTTC
CSVGWGNGYTF
>TRBJ1-5|.|.|TRBV12-3/TRBV12-4
TGTGCCAGCACTTCGTTTCAGGGAGCCTGGCCCCAGCATTTT
CASTSFQGAWPQHF
>TRBJ1-2|.|few|TRBV19
TGTGCCAGTAGTACCTCACCAGGGAACAATGGCTACACCTTC
CASSTSPGNNGYTF
>TRBJ2-1|TRBD1|few|TRBV30
TGTGGTTTCTCCAGGGGGTACAATGAGCAGTTCTTC
CGFSRGYNEQFF
>TRBJ2-2|TRBD1|.|TRBV28
TGTGCCAGCAGTTTCTCCGGGACAGGCCTCGGGGAGCTGTTTTTT
CASSFSGTGLGELFF
>TRBJ2-5|TRBD1|few|TRBV6-1
TGTGCCAGCAGTGGGACAGGGACTCAAGAGACCCAGTACTTC
CASSGTGTQETQYF
>TRBJ2-5|TRBD2|few|TRBV7-2
TGTGCCAGCAGGCCTAGCGGGAGTGGAGCATCGGGGACCCAGTACTTC
CASRPSGSGASGTQYF
>TRBJ1-1|.|.|TRBV4-1
TGCGCCAGCAGCCAATACAGGGAGGTATTTTTT
CASSQYREVFF
>TRBJ2-7|.|.|TRBV11-2
TGTGCCAGCAGCCCCCCCCCTGGACGGGCGAACAAATACTACGAGCAGTACTTC
CASSPPPGRANKYYEQYF
>TRBJ1-2|.|many|TRBV12-3/TRBV12-4
TGTGCCAGCAGTTCGACAGAATATGGCTACACCTTC
CASSSTEYGYTF
>TRBJ2-7|.|few|TRBV2
TGTGCCAGCAGTGGCAGGGTCTACGAGCAGTACTTC
CASSGRVYEQYF
>TRBJ2-2|TRBD2|few|TRBV7-8
TGTGCCAGCTCCAAGCGGGAGGACACCGGGGAGCTGTTTTTT
CASSKREDTGELFF
>TRBJ2-5|.|.|TRBV19
TGTGCCAGTACAAGCACTGACCAAGAGACCCAGTACTTC
CASTSTDQETQYF